Described below is a single TCR beta chain sequence and its context. The record originates from a study of technical replicates of blood from several donors. The method was immunoSEQ multiplex PCR; TCRdb's version includes in-frame clones alone and lacks a portion of them. The table lists approximately 81,000 clones, 70% to 90% of them singletons. Trimming left V 5 bases short and J 4 bases short, with 11 bases between. CDR1 is MNHEY and CDR2 is SMNVEV in the germline V gene (reference sequence). The CDR3 runs to 13 residues. The receptor was derived from a human donor in good health. Some clones in this sample may be carry-over from other donors' samples. The rearrangement joins TRBV27 to TRBJ1-2; possible D gene TRBD1, 5 bases. The sequencing input was PBMCs. CDR3 in amino acids: CASSQTGAYGYTF. The CDR3 region has the DNA TGTGCCAGCAGTCAAACAGGAGCCTATGGCTACACCTTC.